This paragraph reports one TCR beta chain. Its antigen is as yet unknown. The data belong to a study of cytomegalovirus exposure and HLA in healthy donors. Points from the study as a whole: Presence/absence analyses assumed roughly uniform sequencing depth across donors.

PCR employed 60 Vbeta and 13 Jbeta primers. Only in-frame clones appear in the TCRdb table, and some are missing; sequencing was by immunoSEQ multiplex PCR. Among 150,000 to 200,000 clones listed, approximately 82% were seen once. Sample: PBMCs. This clonotype originated in a man between 18 and 29 years old in good health and CMV-seropositive.

The CDR3 protein is CASTIGGGSEQFF. The CDR3 nucleotides read TGTGCCAGCACCATCGGGGGGGGTTCTGAGCAGTTCTTC. The chain is built from TRBV7-3 and TRBJ2-1, with 8 bases lining up with TRBD2. Trimming removed 7 bases from V and 9 bases from J; junction bases left unmatched: 8. This CDR3 comprises 13 residues. The germline V gene encodes CDR1 SGHTA and CDR2 FQGTGA.